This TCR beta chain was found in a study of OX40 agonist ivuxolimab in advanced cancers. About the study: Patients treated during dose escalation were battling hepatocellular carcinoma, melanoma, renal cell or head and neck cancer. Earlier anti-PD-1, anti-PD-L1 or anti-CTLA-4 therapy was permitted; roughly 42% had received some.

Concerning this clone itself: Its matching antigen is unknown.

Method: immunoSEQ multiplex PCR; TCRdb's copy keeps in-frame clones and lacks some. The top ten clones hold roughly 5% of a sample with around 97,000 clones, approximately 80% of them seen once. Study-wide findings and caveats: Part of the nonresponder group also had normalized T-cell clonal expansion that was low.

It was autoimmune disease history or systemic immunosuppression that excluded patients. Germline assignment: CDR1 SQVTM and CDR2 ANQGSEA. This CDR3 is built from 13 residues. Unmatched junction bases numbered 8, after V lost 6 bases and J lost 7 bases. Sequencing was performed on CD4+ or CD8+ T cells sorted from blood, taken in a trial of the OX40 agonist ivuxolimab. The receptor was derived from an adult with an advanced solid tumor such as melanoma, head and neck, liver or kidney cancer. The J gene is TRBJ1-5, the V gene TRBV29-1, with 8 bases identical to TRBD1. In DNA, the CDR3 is TGCAGCGTGTTACCAGGGGGCGAACAGCCCCAGCATTTT. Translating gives CSVLPGGEQPQHF.